This TCR beta chain was observed in a study of regulatory T cells in long-lasting Graves disease. At least ten counts were recorded for this clonotype. Noted time point: newly diagnosed GD, antithyroid drugs for less than 3 months. PBMC RNA served as the TCR library source. The EDTA tubes were filled with 8.5 to 9.5 milliliters of drawn peripheral blood. Building the TCR beta libraries relied on iRepertoire HTBI primers, and CDR3 regions underwent Arm-PCR. TCRdb itself ran the multiplex PCR reads through MiXCR, one entry per CDR3 protein. The sample consists of around 400,000 distinct CDR3 sequences, 15% to 18% of them appearing once. The CDR3 runs 13 residues. V was pared by 2 bases and J by 5 bases, with 9 bases between. CDR1 is SGHDN and CDR2 is FVKESK in the germline V gene.

V usage is TRBV14 and J usage is TRBJ2-5; D is unclear. The receptor was isolated from a female donor with Graves disease. Specimen: peripheral blood mononuclear cells (PBMCs), collected at new diagnosis, from a patient treated with antithyroid drugs. CDR3 sequence reads: CASSQLGLETQYF. CDR3 DNA: TGTGCCAGCAGCCAACTGGGGTTGGAGACCCAGTACTTC. Full variable domain (remainder filled in from reference TRBV14 and TRBJ2-5): EAGVTQFPSHSVIEKGQTVTLRCDPISGHDNLYWYRRVMGKEIKFLLHFVKESKQDESGMPNNRFLAERTGGTYSTLKVQPAELEDSGVYFCASSQLGLETQYFGPGTRLLVL.